These 11 T cell receptor beta chains were sequenced from one sample in a study of blood T cell repertoires in COVID-19. Repertoires were generated with immunoSEQ multiplex PCR, while TCRdb's copy carries only in-frame clones and drops some. Seen here are around 87,000 clones, approximately 80% observed once, and the top ten hold around 17%. The sample comprised peripheral blood. These receptors all stem from a human donor in a cohort sampled during active COVID-19.

This clone turned up a few times. The V gene is TRBV4-1, the J gene TRBJ2-7, with 9 bases fitting TRBD2. Germline V gene sequence: CDR1 MGHRA, CDR2 YSYEKL. This CDR3 contains 15 residues. V gave up 2 bases and J gave up 4 bases; unmatched junction bases: 6. CDR3 sequence (DNA): TGCGCCAGCAGCCAATTAGCGGGGGAGTTGTACGAGCAGTACTTC. Protein product: CASSQLAGELYEQYF.

The gene calls are TRBV27 and TRBJ1-1; TRBD1 matches at 8 bases. Per germline, CDR1 MNHEY and CDR2 SMNVEV (reference sequence). V was pared by 5 bases and J by 5 bases, with 7 bases of the junction left unmatched. The CDR3 covers 14 residues. CDR3 bases: TGTGCCAGCAGTAAACTCCAGGGGGCAACTGAAGCTTTCTTT. It translates to CASSKLQGATEAFF.

This chain uses TRBV27 with TRBJ1-5, with 7 bases matching TRBD1. After removal of 2 bases from V and 2 bases from J, the junction contained 3 bases not matched to a gene. Germline V gene data show CDR1 as MNHEY and CDR2 as SMNVEV (reference sequence). The CDR3 spans 15 residues. CDR3 sequence (DNA): TGTGCCAGCAGTTTAAGACAGGGAGGCAATCAGCCCCAGCATTTT. This encodes CASSLRQGGNQPQHF.

The chain recombines TRBV10-3 with TRBJ2-7; a possible D gene is TRBD2 (5 bases). Germline lookup yields CDR1 ENHRY and CDR2 SYGVKD. This CDR3 has 12 amino acids. With 3 bases removed from V and 6 bases from J, the gap between germline ends came to 9 bases. This CDR3 is CAISERLSEQYF. CDR3 DNA sequence: TGTGCCATCAGTGAACGACTAAGCGAGCAGTACTTC.

This clone was seen more than once but under ten times. The chain couples TRBV7-3 to TRBJ2-3; 11 bases are shared with TRBD2. The J segment lost 0 bases and the V segment lost 4 bases, leaving 6 bases of the junction unmatched. Germline V lookup: CDR1 SGHTA, CDR2 FQGTGA. This CDR3 contains 17 residues. DNA of the CDR3: TGTGCCAGCAGCTCGGGGGCTAGCGGGAGGAGCACAGATACGCAGTATTTT. It translates to CASSSGASGRSTDTQYF.

This clone was seen just once. The V call is TRBV6-6, the J call TRBJ2-1; D not certain. The germline gives CDR1 MNHNY, CDR2 SVGAGI (reference sequence). Trimming took off 6 bases at V and 7 bases at J, with 10 bases between the two ends. CDR3 length: 12 residues. As DNA, the CDR3 is TGTGCCAGCAGGCCTGAGATTAATGAGCAGTTCTTC. This gives the protein CASRPEINEQFF.

The chain carries TRBV2 and TRBJ1-2, with D tentatively TRBD1 (5 bases). CDR3 length: 14 amino acids. V lost 4 bases, J lost 7 bases, and 16 bases lay in between. Germline V CDR1 and CDR2: SNHLY, FYNNEI. Here the CDR3 reads CASSAGIGPGGYTF. Written as DNA, the CDR3 is TGTGCCAGCAGTGCAGGGATAGGGCCGGGTGGCTACACCTTC.

This clone showed up just a few times. This rearrangement joins TRBV3-1 (or the pseudogene TRBV3-2) to TRBJ2-1, with 11 bases fitting TRBD2. In germline, CDR1 is LGHDT, CDR2 YNNKEL (reference sequence). J was trimmed by 11 bases and V by 1 base; bases with no gene match: 7. The CDR3 runs 15 residues. The CDR3 bases are TGTGCCAGCAGCCAAGTAACTAGCGGGAGTACTAAGCAGTTCTTC. This gives the protein CASSQVTSGSTKQFF.

CDR3 region: CASTPGQGASSTDTQYF. Here the CDR3 DNA reads TGCGCCAGCACGCCGGGACAGGGGGCTTCTAGCACAGATACGCAGTATTTT. The J gene is TRBJ2-3, the V gene TRBV5-1, with TRBD1 matching 12 bases. Germline CDR1 SGHRS, CDR2 YFSETQ. The CDR3 length is 17 residues. V trimming: 6 bases; J trimming: 0 bases; junction bases outside the gene matches: 8.

V gene TRBV6-5 combines with J gene TRBJ1-1; D is unresolved. Trimming left V 3 bases short and J 1 base short, with 15 bases between. Germline V CDR1 and CDR2: MNHEY, SVGAGI. The CDR3 contains 16 residues. This CDR3 reads CASSYYSGSRNTEAFF. For the CDR3, the DNA is TGTGCCAGCAGTTATTACTCGGGGTCCCGGAACACTGAAGCTTTCTTT.

The V and J genes are TRBV11-3 and TRBJ2-1; D perhaps matches TRBD1 (5 bases). V was pared by 1 base and J by 4 bases, with 5 bases between. Germline V gene lookup returns CDR1 SGHNT and CDR2 YENEEA. The CDR3 extends over 13 amino acids. CDR3 DNA: TGTGCCAGCAGCTTAGGACAGTACAATGAGCAGTTCTTC. This sequence encodes CASSLGQYNEQFF.